The following is a TCR beta chain sequence with its context. Its cognate antigen has yet to be identified. No per-base quality is available; no much larger clone lies one base away. Different DNA sequences within this sample yield the same CDR3. For the CD8 naive samples, CD45RO-negative cells were positively selected for CCR7, yielding a CD45RA+CCR7+ population from which TemRA cells were excluded. The donors were healthy, HIV-negative adults with no recently reported acute infections or vaccinations. All donors were Caucasian adults living in Nashville, Tennessee, USA. After blood collection by leukapheresis, PBMCs were isolated using Ficoll-Histopaque density gradient centrifugation and then cryopreserved in the vapor phase of liquid nitrogen. Analytical flow cytometry was used to check the purity and quantity of every magnetically sorted T cell population. From each sorted fraction, genomic DNA was isolated and quantified by UV absorbance on a Nanodrop 2000c.

TCR CDR3 regions were amplified from genomic DNA by multiplex PCR using the deep immunoSEQ assay. For each cell subset, the extracted genomic DNA was distributed evenly across all wells of several immunoSEQ 96-well plates, and each plate served as one replicate. Each replicate PCR for sorted subsets received roughly 0.2 ug genomic DNA, equal to about 30,000 T cell genomes. Purified libraries were quantified with a Qubit 3.0 fluorometer, sized on a Bioanalyzer 2100, and re-quantified with the KAPA Library Quantification kit. Every immunoSEQ 96-well plate was sequenced on a dedicated single-read 150-cycle Illumina NextSeq 550 flow cell. In the original analysis: Because the immunoSEQ output held only junctional sequences and lacked quality scores, the filtering could not match the filtering applied to full-length reads. Sequences were annotated with PyIR, a Python wrapper for IgBLAST v1.9, using IMGT germline references to assign V/J genes and CDR3. Reads were filtered out if the reads had weak V/J assignments (E-value above 1e-6), no CDR3, stop codons, out-of-frame junctions, or ambiguous translated residues. V3J clonotypes were defined as sequences sharing the same inferred V gene, J gene, and CDR3 amino acid sequence. To compute the percentage overlap between repertoires, the number of shared unique clonotypes was divided by the size of the smaller repertoire. Three approaches were used to assess repertoire richness: RTK rarefaction, the Chao1 estimator, and Recon v2.1 estimates of unobserved clonotypes. OLGA was used to compute generation probabilities for all TCRbeta clonotypes that the gDNA method yielded from a few donors. The immuneACCESS repertoire file appears here via TCRdb, limited to in-frame rearrangements. These files lack a portion of the clones; in checked studies, under half of the deficit traces to unresolved V genes, and the cause of the others is not known. Clone size and V and J calls were adopted from that table, with D and trimming inferred from the DNA. Here the sample has roughly 550,000 clones; 95% to 96% occur a single time. The ten largest clones represent 0.11% of the sample.

From the germline V gene (reference sequence), CDR1 is MNHEY and CDR2 is SMNVEV. The CDR3 holds 12 amino acids from the cysteine to the phenylalanine. Here the CDR3 DNA is all that survives: 36 bases in frame from base 1. V loses 5 bases at its end and J loses 10 bases; junction bases beyond the gene matches: 4. The data originate from a study of shared clonotypes between healthy human individuals (dated by TCRdb to between 2020 and 2021). About the full investigation: The cohort included three men and a couple of women between 18 and 49 years of age. Per donor, three plates each were used for CD4 naive and CD4 memory, two for CD8 naive, and one for CD8 memory. To estimate repertoire size and how much clonotype sharing occurs between individuals, the study deeply sequenced the blood TCR repertoires of 5 or 6 healthy adults. To increase sequencing depth and limit assay-specific biases, TCR repertoire library preparation and sequencing were carried out by different laboratories using diverse techniques. Per donor, leukapheresis produced somewhere between about 0.94 and 9 billion PBMCs. Broad study findings and their caveats: Compared with non-shared clonotypes, the clonotypes found in all four sorted-subset donors had higher generation probabilities. Because the study included only a small number of donors, the genetic and exposure-history diversity represented was limited. Even with the large sequencing depth, rarefaction of the sorted-subset datasets indicated that sequencing was incomplete. Naive subsets generally had larger estimated clonotype richness than memory subsets did. Sampling was restricted to blood, and TCR repertoires in tissue are likely to differ from TCR repertoires in blood. Based on pairwise subsampling, the degree of clonotype sharing among donors was expected to be affected by sequencing depth. Sharing across a few donors was observed for about 5% of naive CD4, over 3% of naive CD8, over 2% of memory CD4, and roughly 0.4% of memory CD8 clonotypes.

Recombination linked TRBV27 to TRBJ1-5; TRBD1 aligns with 8 central bases. This receptor was obtained from a woman under 40 in good health. Sequencing was done on a sample of naive CD8+ T cells sorted from blood. The sample's cell subset or site label, decoded: CD45RA+CCR7+. CDR3 protein: CASSTGGRPQHF. The sequence in DNA is TGTGCCAGCAGTACAGGGGGTCGACCCCAGCATTTT.